This is a list of T cell receptor beta chains from one sample in a study of T-cell memory formation after mild COVID-19. TCRdb reprocessed the 5' RACE reads via MiXCR and lists one record per CDR3 protein. The sample has fewer than 90,000 distinct CDR3 sequences; approximately 15% are singletons. Material for sequencing was PBMCs or a T cell subset sorted from them (not recorded which). The receptors were sampled from an adult woman who had mild COVID-19 (a few samples of this study predate the infection). Cell type and time point are not known. Each CDR3 is given with its conserved first and last residue. The D gene is left open where the match is weak. Some rows have no size entry. The others give once, few or many, or a class for an expanded clone.

TRBV5-1,few,TRBJ2-7,TRBD2,CASSGGASGSSYEQYF,TGCGCCAGCAGCGGAGGGGCTAGCGGCAGCTCCTACGAGCAGTACTTC
TRBV7-2,.,TRBJ2-3,TRBD2,CASSLLRGGGGTDTQYF,TGTGCCAGCAGCTTACTCCGGGGCGGGGGAGGCACAGATACGCAGTATTTT
TRBV5-1,many,TRBJ2-7,.,CASSTRTEYEQYF,TGCGCCAGCAGCACCCGGACAGAATACGAGCAGTACTTC
TRBV7-9,.,TRBJ2-3,.,CASSRDFRGLSDTQYF,TGTGCCAGCAGCCGAGACTTTCGGGGACTGTCAGATACGCAGTATTTT
TRBV7-6,.,TRBJ2-1,TRBD2,CASSLGSGDYEQFF,TGTGCCAGCAGCTTGGGTAGCGGGGATTATGAGCAGTTCTTC
TRBV15,few,TRBJ2-7,.,CATSRDRVHEQYF,TGTGCCACCAGCAGAGACAGGGTCCACGAGCAGTACTTC
TRBV6-5,.,TRBJ1-1,.,CASSWDGPLSTEAFF,TGTGCCTCCTCCTGGGACGGCCCCTTGAGCACTGAAGCTTTCTTT
TRBV15,few,TRBJ2-1,TRBD2,CATSRTSGEGFSYNEQFF,TGTGCCACCAGCAGAACTAGCGGAGAGGGCTTCTCCTACAATGAGCAGTTCTTC
TRBV4-1,.,TRBJ1-2,.,CASKPGPGAPFGGYTF,TGCGCCAGCAAGCCAGGTCCAGGGGCGCCTTTTGGTGGCTACACCTTC
TRBV12-3/TRBV12-4,many,TRBJ2-5,TRBD1,CASSLSGGLETQYF,TGTGCCAGCAGTTTATCAGGGGGCCTGGAGACCCAGTACTTC
TRBV5-1,.,TRBJ2-5,.,CATRAPGEETQYF,TGCGCCACCAGGGCCCCGGGGGAAGAGACCCAGTACTTC
TRBV7-2,many,TRBJ2-7,.,CASSLDLAPFTYEQYF,TGTGCCAGCAGCTTAGATCTAGCTCCCTTCACCTACGAGCAGTACTTC
TRBV7-9,.,TRBJ2-3,.,CASSSRLTDTQYF,TGTGCCAGCAGCTCCAGACTCACAGATACGCAGTATTTT
TRBV27,few,TRBJ2-1,TRBD2,CASSLFGTSSYNEQFF,TGTGCCAGCAGTTTATTCGGGACTAGCTCCTACAATGAGCAGTTCTTC
TRBV19,few,TRBJ1-1,TRBD1,CASSPRTGVDTEAFF,TGTGCCAGTAGTCCCCGGACAGGGGTGGACACTGAAGCTTTCTTT
TRBV12-3/TRBV12-4,.,TRBJ2-1,.,CASQRADNEQFF,TGTGCCAGCCAGCGAGCGGACAATGAGCAGTTCTTC
TRBV5-1,many,TRBJ2-1,.,CASSLQYNEQFF,TGCGCCAGCAGCTTGCAATACAATGAGCAGTTCTTC
TRBV5-1,few,TRBJ2-3,TRBD2,CASSLTSGGAGTDTQYF,TGCGCCAGCAGCTTGACTAGCGGGGGGGCAGGCACAGATACGCAGTATTTT
TRBV24-1,.,TRBJ2-1,.,CATSPESRTSYNEQFF,TGTGCCACCAGTCCTGAGTCCCGGACTTCCTACAATGAGCAGTTCTTC
TRBV12-3/TRBV12-4,.,TRBJ2-2,.,CASSFIELANTGELFF,TGTGCCAGCAGTTTTATCGAGCTCGCGAACACCGGGGAGCTGTTTTTT
TRBV7-9,.,TRBJ2-5,TRBD2,CASSLAGSGHQETQYF,TGTGCCAGCAGCTTAGCTGGTAGCGGGCACCAAGAGACCCAGTACTTC
TRBV7-9,.,TRBJ2-6,TRBD2,CASSTLAGATPAGANVLTF,TGTGCCAGCAGCACCCTAGCGGGGGCCACCCCTGCCGGGGCCAACGTCCTGACTTTC
TRBV12-5,.,TRBJ2-7,.,CASGLGIDYEQYF,TGTGCTAGTGGTTTGGGTATTGACTACGAGCAGTACTTC
TRBV10-3,few,TRBJ2-5,TRBD1,CAISEPGTGIVETQYF,TGTGCCATCAGTGAACCCGGGACAGGGATAGTCGAGACCCAGTACTTC
TRBV30,few,TRBJ1-1,.,CAWSPLSEAFF,TGTGCCTGGAGCCCCTTATCTGAAGCTTTCTTT
TRBV29-1,few,TRBJ2-1,.,CSVDDRTNEQFF,TGCAGCGTGGACGACAGGACCAATGAGCAGTTCTTC
TRBV7-8,.,TRBJ2-3,TRBD2,CASSRSGGPTDTQYF,TGTGCCAGCAGCCGCTCGGGGGGGCCCACAGATACGCAGTATTTT
TRBV3-1,few,TRBJ2-7,.,CASSQEERFYEQYF,TGTGCCAGCAGCCAAGAAGAGCGGTTCTACGAGCAGTACTTC
TRBV7-6,few,TRBJ2-2,.,CASSSFEDSLLRELFF,TGTGCCAGCAGCTCGTTCGAAGACAGCTTGTTAAGGGAGCTGTTTTTT
TRBV15,many,TRBJ2-7,.,CATSSQDGWSGYEQYF,TGTGCCACCAGCAGTCAAGATGGGTGGTCGGGCTACGAGCAGTACTTC
TRBV29-1,many,TRBJ2-1,TRBD2,CSVEGLAGGPVVNEQFF,TGCAGCGTTGAAGGGCTAGCGGGAGGGCCCGTGGTGAATGAGCAGTTCTTC
TRBV5-1,.,TRBJ2-7,.,CASSWGWGSYEQYF,TGCGCCAGCAGCTGGGGATGGGGAAGCTACGAGCAGTACTTC
TRBV7-9,.,TRBJ2-3,TRBD1,CASSSTPGQSKSTDTQYF,TGTGCCAGCAGCTCTACCCCGGGACAGTCCAAAAGCACAGATACGCAGTATTTT